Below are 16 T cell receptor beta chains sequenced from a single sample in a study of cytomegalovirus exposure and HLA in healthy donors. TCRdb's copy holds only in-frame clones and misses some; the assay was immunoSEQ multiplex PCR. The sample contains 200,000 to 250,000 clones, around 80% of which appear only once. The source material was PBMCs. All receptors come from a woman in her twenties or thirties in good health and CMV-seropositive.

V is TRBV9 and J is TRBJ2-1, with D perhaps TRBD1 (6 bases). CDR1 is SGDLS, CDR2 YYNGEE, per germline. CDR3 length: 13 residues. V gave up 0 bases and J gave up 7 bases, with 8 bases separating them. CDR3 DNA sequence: TGTGCCAGCAGCGTAGCTCAGGGGAATGAGCAGTTCTTC. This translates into CASSVAQGNEQFF.

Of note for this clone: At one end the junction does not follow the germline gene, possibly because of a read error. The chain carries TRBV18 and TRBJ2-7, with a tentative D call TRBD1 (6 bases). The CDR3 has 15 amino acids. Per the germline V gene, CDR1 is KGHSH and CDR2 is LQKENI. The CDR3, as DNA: TGTGCCGGCTCACCCTTAACACAGGGACCCTACGAGCAGTACTTC. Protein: CAGSPLTQGPYEQYF.

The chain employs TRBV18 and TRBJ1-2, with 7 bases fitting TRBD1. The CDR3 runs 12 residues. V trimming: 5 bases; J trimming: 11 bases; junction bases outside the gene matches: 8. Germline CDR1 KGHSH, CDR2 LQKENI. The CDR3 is CASSADRVIYTF. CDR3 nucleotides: TGTGCCAGCTCAGCTGACAGGGTAATTTACACCTTC. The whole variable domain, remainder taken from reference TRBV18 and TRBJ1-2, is NAGVMQNPRHLVRRRGQEARLRCSPMKGHSHVYWYRQLPEEGLKFMVYLQKENIIDESGMPKERFSAEFPKEGPSILRIQQVVRGDSAAYFCASSADRVIYTFGSGTRLTVV.

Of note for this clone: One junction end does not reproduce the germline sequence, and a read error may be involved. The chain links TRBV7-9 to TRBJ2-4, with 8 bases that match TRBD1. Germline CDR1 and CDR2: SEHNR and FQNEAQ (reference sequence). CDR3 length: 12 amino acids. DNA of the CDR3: TGTGCCAGCAGCTTGACGGACAGGGCGCAGGACTTC. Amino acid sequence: CASSLTDRAQDF.

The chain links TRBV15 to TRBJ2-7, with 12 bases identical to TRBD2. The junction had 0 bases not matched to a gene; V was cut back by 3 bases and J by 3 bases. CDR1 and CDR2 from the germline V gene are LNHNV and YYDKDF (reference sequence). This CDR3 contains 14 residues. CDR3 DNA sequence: TGTGCCACCAGCAGGACTAGCGGGAGCTACGAGCAGTACTTC. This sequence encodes CATSRTSGSYEQYF. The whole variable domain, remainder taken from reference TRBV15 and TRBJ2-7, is DAMVIQNPRYQVTQFGKPVTLSCSQTLNHNVMYWYQQKSSQAPKLLFHYYDKDFNNEADTPDNFQSRRPNTSFCFLDIRSPGLGDTAMYLCATSRTSGSYEQYFGPGTRLTVT.

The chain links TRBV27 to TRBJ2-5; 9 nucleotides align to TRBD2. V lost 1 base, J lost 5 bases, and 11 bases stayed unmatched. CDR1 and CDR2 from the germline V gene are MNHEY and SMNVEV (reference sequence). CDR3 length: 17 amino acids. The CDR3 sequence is CASSLYPPSGMEETQYF. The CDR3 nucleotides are TGTGCCAGCAGTTTATACCCGCCTAGCGGGATGGAGGAGACCCAGTACTTC.

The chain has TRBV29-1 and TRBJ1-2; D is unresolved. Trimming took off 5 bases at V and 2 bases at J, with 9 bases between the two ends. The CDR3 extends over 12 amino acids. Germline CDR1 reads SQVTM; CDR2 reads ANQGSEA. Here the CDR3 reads CSVPTENYGYTF. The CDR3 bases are TGCAGCGTTCCAACAGAAAACTATGGCTACACCTTC.

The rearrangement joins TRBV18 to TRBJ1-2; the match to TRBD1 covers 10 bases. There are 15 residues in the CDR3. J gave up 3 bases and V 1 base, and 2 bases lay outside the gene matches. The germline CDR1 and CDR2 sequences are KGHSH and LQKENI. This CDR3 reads CASSPRTGGDYGYTF. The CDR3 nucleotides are TGTGCCAGCTCACCACGGACAGGGGGGGACTATGGCTACACCTTC.

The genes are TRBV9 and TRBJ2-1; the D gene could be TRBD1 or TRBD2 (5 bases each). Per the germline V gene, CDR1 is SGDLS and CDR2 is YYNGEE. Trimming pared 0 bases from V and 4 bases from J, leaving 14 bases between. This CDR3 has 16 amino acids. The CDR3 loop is CASSVGGVAVYNEQFF. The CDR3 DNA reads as TGTGCCAGCAGCGTAGGAGGGGTGGCAGTTTACAATGAGCAGTTCTTC.

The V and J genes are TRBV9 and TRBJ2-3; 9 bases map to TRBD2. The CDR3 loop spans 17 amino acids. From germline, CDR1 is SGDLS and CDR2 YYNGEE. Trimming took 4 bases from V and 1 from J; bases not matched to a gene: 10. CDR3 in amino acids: CASSPGTSGPGTDTQYF. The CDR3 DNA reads TGTGCCAGCAGCCCCGGAACTAGCGGGCCCGGCACAGATACGCAGTATTTT.

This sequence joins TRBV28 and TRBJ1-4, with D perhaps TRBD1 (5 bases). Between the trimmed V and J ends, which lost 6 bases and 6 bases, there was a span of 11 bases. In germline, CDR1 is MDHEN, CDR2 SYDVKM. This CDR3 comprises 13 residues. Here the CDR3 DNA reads TGTGCCAGCAGATCGACAGCGGATGAAAAACTGTTTTTT. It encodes CASRSTADEKLFF.

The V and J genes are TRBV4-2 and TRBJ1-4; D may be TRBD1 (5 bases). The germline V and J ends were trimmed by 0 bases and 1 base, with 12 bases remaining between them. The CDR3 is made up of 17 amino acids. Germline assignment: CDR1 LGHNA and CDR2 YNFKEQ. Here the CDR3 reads CASSQEGVRRTNEKLFF. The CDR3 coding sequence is TGTGCCAGCAGCCAAGAAGGGGTAAGACGAACTAATGAAAAACTGTTTTTT.

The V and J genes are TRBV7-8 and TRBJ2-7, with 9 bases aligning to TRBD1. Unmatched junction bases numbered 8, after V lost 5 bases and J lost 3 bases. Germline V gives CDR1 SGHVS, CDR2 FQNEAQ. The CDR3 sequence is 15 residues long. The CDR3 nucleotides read TGTGCCAGCAGCCGAGACCCGGGACAGGGCTACGAGCAGTACTTC. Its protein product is CASSRDPGQGYEQYF.

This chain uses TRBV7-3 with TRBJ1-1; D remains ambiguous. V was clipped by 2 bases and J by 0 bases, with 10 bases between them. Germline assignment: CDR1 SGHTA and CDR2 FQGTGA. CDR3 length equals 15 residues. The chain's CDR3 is CASSLGGNMNTEAFF. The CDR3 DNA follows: TGTGCCAGCAGCTTAGGAGGGAACATGAACACTGAAGCTTTCTTT. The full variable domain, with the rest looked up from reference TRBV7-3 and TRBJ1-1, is GAGVSQTPSNKVTEKGKYVELRCDPISGHTALYWYRQSLGQGPEFLIYFQGTGAADDSGLPNDRFFAVRPEGSVSTLKIQRTERGDSAVYLCASSLGGNMNTEAFFGQGTRLTVV.

In nucleotides, the CDR3 is TGTGCCAGCAGCTACCGAGGACAGCTTAATGAAAAACTGTTTTTT. This sequence encodes CASSYRGQLNEKLFF. The V gene is TRBV13, the J gene TRBJ1-4, with D perhaps matching TRBD1 (6 bases). Trimming stripped 4 bases from V and 4 bases from J, with 13 bases between. Germline V gene lookup returns CDR1 PRHDT and CDR2 FYEKMQ (reference sequence). This CDR3 comprises 15 residues.

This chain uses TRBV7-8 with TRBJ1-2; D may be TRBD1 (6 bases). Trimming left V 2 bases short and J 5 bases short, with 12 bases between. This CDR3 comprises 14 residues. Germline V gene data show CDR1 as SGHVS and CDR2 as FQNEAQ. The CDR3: CASSLLRGGYGYTF. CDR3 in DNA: TGTGCCAGCAGCTTACTTCGAGGGGGATATGGCTACACCTTC.